The entry below describes one TCR beta chain. As handled by the study authors: Nucleated cell counts were estimated from reference gene primer amplification. The repertoire was sequenced with immunoSEQ multiplex PCR; TCRdb's copy has only in-frame clones and lacks some. V, J and clone size derive from that table, while D and trimming were established from the DNA sequence. The table records 200,000 to 250,000 clones, 85% to 90% of them present only once. The data were obtained in a study of blood T cell repertoires in COVID-19. Across the whole study: Sites in the United States, Italy and Spain provided acute and convalescent COVID-19 samples. The analysed material was cDNA or gDNA that came from T cells, B-cell-depleted T cells, or PBMCs.

The V gene's germline CDR1 is LGHNA and CDR2 YSLEER. The CDR3 spans 14 residues. V was shortened by 0 bases and J by 10 bases, with 15 bases between the two germline ends. This receptor was obtained from a woman between 65 and 79 years old with active or convalescent COVID-19. The sequenced material came from peripheral blood. The chain links TRBV4-3 to TRBJ1-1; D is unclear. The CDR3 loop reads CASSQDLIRAIAFF. CDR3 DNA sequence: TGCGCCAGCAGCCAAGATTTGATCCGCGCGATAGCTTTCTTT.